Here is one TCR beta chain with its context. Its target is unknown. Measured with immunoSEQ multiplex PCR; TCRdb has only the in-frame clones, and not every one. The table includes roughly 40,000 clones, 70% to 80% detected once. This sample is part of a study of early stage breast cancer tumors. Study background: Around 9.6-fold was the mean read coverage per sample. The study's findings and limits: Tumor and normal breast were distinguished via blood comparison in about 85% of the 16 patients. Compared with adjacent normal breast, tumors showed around 2.5-fold denser, more clonal T cells. Unsorted bulk genomic DNA sequencing lacked pairing and functional marker data.

Trimming pared 6 bases from V and 5 bases from J, leaving 20 bases between. Per the germline V gene, CDR1 is SQVTM and CDR2 is ANQGSEA. CDR3 length equals 15 residues. This receptor was taken from a person in their fifties with breast cancer. The V gene is TRBV29-1, the J gene TRBJ1-3, with D unclear. The sample taken for sequencing was blood. The CDR3 sequence: CSVLPSQDCRNTIYF. The CDR3 DNA is TGCAGCGTCCTCCCCTCTCAGGATTGTAGAAACACCATATATTTT.